This T cell receptor (beta chain) appears in the sequencing data of a study of CD8+ T cells in alopecia areata. A note on this clone: What it recognizes is unknown.

Reverse transcribed after extraction, RNA yielded cDNA as the sequencing template. Assay used: immunoSEQ multiplex PCR; TCRdb lists only in-frame clones, some missing. The sample has about 150,000 clones; 80% to 90% are singletons. Per germline, CDR1 SGDLS and CDR2 YYNGEE. CDR3 length: 15 residues. Trimming shortened V by 0 bases and J by 7 bases, and 14 bases separated the two germline ends. Study-wide findings and caveats: Elevated clonality characterized lesional scalp relative to normal scalp, particularly in alopecia totalis/universalis.

The source is a human donor with alopecia areata. This rearrangement joins TRBV9 to TRBJ1-5, with D perhaps TRBD1 (5 bases). Sequenced here: CD8+ T cells sorted from blood, sampled at week 0. Here the CDR3 reads CASSVGQGSGQPQHF. CDR3 DNA sequence: TGTGCCAGCAGCGTAGGGCAGGGCAGTGGGCAGCCCCAGCATTTT. The whole variable domain, filled in from reference TRBV9 and TRBJ1-5, reads DSGVTQTPKHLITATGQRVTLRCSPRSGDLSVYWYQQSLDQGLQFLIQYYNGEERAKGNILERFSAQQFPDLHSELNLSSLELGDSALYFCASSVGQGSGQPQHFGDGTRLSIL.